Given below is one T cell receptor (beta chain) in context. Which antigen it targets is not known. No quality values exist for individual bases; no much larger clone is one base distant. The data derive from a study of blood T cell repertoires in COVID-19 (dated by TCRdb to the early 2020s). Background for the entire study: Samples from collaborators originated in the United States, Italy and Spain and spanned both the acute and convalescent phases of COVID-19. Nearly every sample came with metadata listing a de-identified subject ID, COVID-19 status, age in years and sex. The prospective study material was composed of cDNA or gDNA derived from T cells, B-cell-depleted T cells, or PBMCs. Deeply sampled blood TCRbeta repertoires from subjects exposed to, actively infected with, or recovered from COVID-19 were included in the dataset. Where HLA class I and class II types were available, the types were taken from metadata supplied by the sample provider, not from assay-based typing. Samples were obtained from the ongoing ImmuneRACE study (first 160 participants) and from 1,254 subjects provided by 6 global collaborators. The repertoires were made available in a free public database intended to serve as a resource for research on the immune response to SARS-CoV-2. Overall results and qualifications from the work: Clinical and demographic metadata were provided uncurated, with the amount varying by source and participant.

Whole blood was collected in K2EDTA tubes by collaborating institutions according to the institutions' own protocols. Collaborator samples were shipped for TCRbeta analysis as frozen whole blood, isolated PBMCs, or DNA extracted from either sample type. The immunoSEQ Assay, a bias-controlled multiplex PCR, was used to amplify TCRbeta CDR3 regions from genomic DNA. The paper's processing steps were these. The number of nucleated cells in each sample was estimated by amplification of reference gene primers within the assay. Sequence reads were collapsed and filtered to measure the absolute abundance of every unique TCRbeta CDR3 rearrangement. Productive Simpson clonality was computed per sample as the square root of Simpson's diversity index over productive rearrangements. Not all clones reach the TCRdb copy of this immuneACCESS table, which keeps in-frame sequences only. Checked studies attribute under half of the gap to unresolved V genes and leave the rest unexplained. D and trimming were read from the DNA, whereas the V and J calls and clone size are those reported in that table. For this sample there are 150,000 to 200,000 clones; 70% to 90% appear just once. The ten largest clones capture 7% to 10% of the sample.

CDR1 and CDR2, looked up from the germline V gene, are SNHLY and FYNNEI. The CDR3, cysteine through phenylalanine, is 12 amino acids long. Only the CDR3 DNA stays, 36 bases, in frame from base 1. V and J are truncated by 7 bases and 7 bases respectively, leaving an intervening sequence of 13 bases. The receptor was isolated from a man in his forties or fifties with active or convalescent COVID-19. Specimen: peripheral blood. Here the chain combines TRBV2 and TRBJ1-2; the D gene is possibly TRBD1, with 6 bases matching. The encoded CDR3 is CASNAGVVGYTF. DNA sequence: TGTGCCAGCAATGCAGGGGTGGTTGGCTACACCTTC.